Following are 21 T cell receptor beta chains from one sample sequenced in a study of T cells in localized non-small cell lung cancer. Only in-frame clones appear in the TCRdb table, and some are missing; sequencing was by immunoSEQ multiplex PCR. The sample shows fewer than 20,000 clones, roughly nine tenths of them seen only once. The sequencing here drew on peripheral blood, taken before any cancer treatment. These TCRs come from a woman between 35 and 75 years old with stage I lung adenocarcinoma.

This chain links TRBV2 with TRBJ1-5, with 11 nucleotides matching TRBD1. Germline trimming cut 6 bases from V and 6 bases from J; bases unmatched to any gene: 4. Looked up from germline, CDR1 is SNHLY and CDR2 is FYNNEI. The CDR3 is 14 residues long. The DNA of the CDR3 is TGTGCCAGCAGCGGGACAGGGGGTACTCAGCCCCAGCATTTT. It translates to CASSGTGGTQPQHF.

Turning to this clone: The sample carries other DNA sequences with the same CDR3. The chain's CDR3 is CASSVDRSYEQYF. CDR3 in DNA: TGTGCCAGCAGCGTCGATAGGTCCTACGAGCAGTACTTC. This sequence joins TRBV5-6 and TRBJ2-7; unclear D gene. Trimming stripped 4 bases from V and 1 base from J, with 9 bases between. CDR3 size: 13 residues. Germline V gives CDR1 SGHDT, CDR2 YYEEEE.

This chain uses TRBV18 with TRBJ2-7, with D possibly TRBD2 on 5 matching bases. This CDR3 has 13 amino acids. The germline gives CDR1 KGHSH, CDR2 LQKENI. Trimming took off 2 bases at V and 2 bases at J, with 7 bases between the two ends. The CDR3 region is CASSPGEPYEQYF. CDR3 sequence (DNA): TGTGCCAGCTCACCAGGGGAGCCCTACGAGCAGTACTTC.

This chain links TRBV29-1 with TRBJ2-7; tentative D call: TRBD1 (6 bases). Germline values: CDR1 SQVTM, CDR2 ANQGSEA. The length of the CDR3 is 15 residues. The ends were cut back, 7 bases at V and 1 base at J, with 20 bases in the middle. The CDR3 here is CSAGDDRSFSYEQYF. DNA of the CDR3: TGCAGCGCCGGAGACGACAGGAGTTTTTCCTACGAGCAGTACTTC.

V is TRBV30 and J is TRBJ1-4, with 7 positions matching TRBD1. This CDR3 region has 15 residues. Germline V CDR1 and CDR2: GTSNPN, SVGIG (reference sequence). Trimming removed 1 base from V and 4 bases from J; junction bases left unmatched: 6. The CDR3 nucleotides read TGTGCCTGGAGTGACCCGACAGGGCTTAATGAAAAACTGTTTTTT. Translated, it gives CAWSDPTGLNEKLFF. Supplemented by reference TRBV30 and TRBJ1-4, the full variable domain reads SQTIHQWPATLVQPVGSPLSLECTVEGTSNPNLYWYRQAAGRGLQLLFYSVGIGQISSEVPQNLSASRPQDRQFILSSKKLLLSDSGFYLCAWSDPTGLNEKLFFGSGTQLSVL.

The genes are TRBV10-3 and TRBJ1-4, with TRBD1 identical over 9 bases. V was pared by 6 bases and J by 8 bases, with 4 bases of the junction left unmatched. The germline gives CDR1 ENHRY, CDR2 SYGVKD. This CDR3 region has 13 residues. CDR3 bases: TGTGCCATCAGGGGACAGGGTGAAGAAAAACTGTTTTTT. Protein product: CAIRGQGEEKLFF.

This clone is a singleton in its sample. The genes are TRBV15 and TRBJ2-7; perhaps TRBD1 as D (6 bases). From germline, CDR1 is LNHNV and CDR2 YYDKDF (reference sequence). The V gene lost 4 bases and the J gene lost 4 bases, with 20 bases spanning the gap. The CDR3 is 16 amino acids. The CDR3 DNA reads as TGTGCCACCAGCAATAGATTGGGGGTTGGGACATACGAGCAGTACTTC. Translated: CATSNRLGVGTYEQYF.

This chain links TRBV27 with TRBJ2-7; 7 positions agree with TRBD1. This CDR3 spans 12 amino acids. CDR1 is MNHEY and CDR2 is SMNVEV in the germline V gene (reference sequence). V gave up 6 bases and J gave up 7 bases; unmatched junction bases: 6. CDR3 nucleotide sequence: TGTGCCAGCAGAGACAGGGTAGAGGAGCAGTACTTC. Its protein product is CASRDRVEEQYF.

This clone appeared a few times. The V call is TRBV5-1, the J call TRBJ2-7; 8 bases agree with TRBD1. The germline CDR1 and CDR2 sequences are SGHRS and YFSETQ. V lost 2 bases, J lost 3 bases, and 4 bases stayed unmatched. The CDR3 has 14 amino acids. CDR3 sequence (DNA): TGCGCCAGCAGCTTTGGGGACAGGAACTACGAGCAGTACTTC. It is translated as CASSFGDRNYEQYF.

This chain uses TRBV2 with TRBJ2-3; no firm D call. In germline, CDR1 is SNHLY, CDR2 FYNNEI. This CDR3 contains 15 residues. V was cut by 2 bases and J by 0 bases, with 9 bases left in between. For the CDR3, the DNA is TGTGCCAGCAGTGAATATGACGTAAGCACAGATACGCAGTATTTT. This encodes CASSEYDVSTDTQYF.

The chain has TRBV28 and TRBJ1-4, with 7 bases identical to TRBD1. Germline-derived CDR1 and CDR2 are MDHEN and SYDVKM. V lost 3 bases, J lost 4 bases, and 5 bases stayed unmatched. The length of the CDR3 is 15 residues. The CDR3: CASSFEGGFNEKLFF. In DNA, the CDR3 is TGTGCCAGCAGTTTCGAAGGGGGCTTTAATGAAAAACTGTTTTTT.

The gene calls are TRBV28 and TRBJ1-2, with D uncertain. Trimming took 6 bases from V and 0 from J, leaving 14 bases between them. Germline V CDR1 and CDR2: MDHEN, SYDVKM. The CDR3 covers 15 residues. CDR3 protein: CASSVTIEANYGYTF. In DNA form, the CDR3 reads TGTGCCAGCAGCGTCACTATCGAAGCTAACTATGGCTACACCTTC.

A few counts support this clone. The rearrangement uses TRBV27 and TRBJ1-6; TRBD1 is a possible D gene (5 bases). The germline CDR1 and CDR2 sequences are MNHEY and SMNVEV (reference sequence). The germline V and J ends were trimmed by 8 bases and 7 bases, with 15 bases remaining between them. CDR3 length equals 14 residues. The CDR3, as DNA: TGTGCCAGCTGGGGGGGTCGTCAGAATTCACCCCTCCACTTT. This translates into CASWGGRQNSPLHF.

The chain couples TRBV7-2 to TRBJ1-1; unclear D gene. Trimming cost V 7 bases and J 1 base, with 10 bases left between them. Germline CDR1 and CDR2: SGHTA and FQGNSA. The CDR3 is made up of 13 amino acids. CDR3 nucleotides: TGTGCCAGCATCAATCCCTGGAACACTGAAGCTTTCTTT. Residues: CASINPWNTEAFF.

The rearrangement joins TRBV5-3 to TRBJ1-1; a weak D match, TRBD1 (5 bases). TRBV5-3 is treated as an ORF (open reading frame) with a function not yet certain. Deletions cut 4 bases from V and 0 bases from J, with 10 bases between. This CDR3 comprises 14 residues. CDR3 DNA sequence: TGTGCCAGAAGCCAAGACAGCATGAACACTGAAGCTTTCTTT. Its protein is CARSQDSMNTEAFF.

The rearrangement joins TRBV10-3 to TRBJ1-2, with TRBD1 identical over 7 bases. The length of the CDR3 is 13 residues. Germline lookup yields CDR1 ENHRY and CDR2 SYGVKD. J gave up 0 bases and V 8 bases, and 3 bases lay outside the gene matches. CDR3 bases: TGTGCCATCGGGACAGAAACTAACTATGGCTACACCTTC. Its protein product is CAIGTETNYGYTF.

The chain employs TRBV7-3 and TRBJ2-2, with 7 positions matching TRBD2. The V segment lost 7 bases and the J segment 3 bases; nucleotides outside the gene matches: 23. The germline gives CDR1 SGHTA, CDR2 FQGTGA. The CDR3 is made up of 20 amino acids. The CDR3 sequence is CASTISGIAGSERYTGELFF. The DNA of the CDR3 is TGTGCCAGCACTATATCCGGGATAGCGGGCAGCGAAAGATACACCGGGGAGCTGTTTTTT.

This clone came up once. The V call is TRBV7-8, the J call TRBJ2-3, with 11 bases that match TRBD1. Germline-derived CDR1 and CDR2 are SGHVS and FQNEAQ. There are 16 residues in the CDR3. J gave up 3 bases and V 6 bases, and 8 bases lay outside the gene matches. The CDR3 protein is CASRLGQGARTDTQYF. CDR3 sequence (DNA): TGTGCCAGCAGACTCGGACAGGGGGCGAGAACAGATACGCAGTATTTT.

V is TRBV4-2 and J is TRBJ1-2; 8 bases align to TRBD1. The V segment lost 4 bases and the J segment 2 bases; nucleotides outside the gene matches: 6. This CDR3 region has 15 residues. Germline lookup yields CDR1 LGHNA and CDR2 YNFKEQ. In DNA form, the CDR3 reads TGTGCCAGCAGCCTTGGACAGGGAGGCAACTATGGCTACACCTTC. Protein: CASSLGQGGNYGYTF.

The V call is TRBV19, the J call TRBJ1-5, with unresolved D. Germline CDR1 is LNHDA and CDR2 is SQIVND (reference sequence). The V gene lost 6 bases and the J gene lost 6 bases, with 6 bases spanning the gap. The CDR3 covers 11 residues. The CDR3 is CASRAGQPQHF. CDR3 coding DNA: TGTGCCAGTAGGGCGGGTCAGCCCCAGCATTTT.

This clone was counted a single time. V usage is TRBV2 and J usage is TRBJ2-5; D is unclear. Germline loops: CDR1 SNHLY, CDR2 FYNNEI. The CDR3 sequence is 15 residues long. V was cut by 6 bases and J by 2 bases, with 16 bases left in between. This CDR3 reads CASSERTQFQETQYF. CDR3 sequence (DNA): TGTGCCAGCAGCGAGCGTACCCAGTTTCAAGAGACCCAGTACTTC.